Shown below are 14 T cell receptor beta chains from a single sample sequenced in a study of blood T cell repertoires in COVID-19. Clones were sequenced by immunoSEQ multiplex PCR, and TCRdb holds only the in-frame ones, with some missing. The sample gives about 170,000 clones, around four fifths of which show up once; approximately 4.4% is in the top ten. The sequenced material came from PBMCs or T cells enriched from blood (not recorded which). The receptors were sampled from a woman aged 45 to 65 who had recovered from COVID-19.

The chain uses TRBV30 and TRBJ2-7, with TRBD2 matching over 15 bases. V gave up 6 bases and J gave up 6 bases; unmatched junction bases: 12. CDR3 size: 16 residues. The germline V gene has CDR1 GTSNPN and CDR2 SVGIG (reference sequence). CDR3 coding DNA: TGTGCCTGTCTCGGGACTAGCGGGGGGCTGGGTCTCGAGCAGTACGTC. Protein: CACLGTSGGLGLEQYV.

Worth noting for this clone: Mismatch with germline at one junction end may stem from a read error. This chain uses TRBV6-5 with TRBJ1-5, with D unresolved. The CDR3 length is 14 residues. The germline gives CDR1 MNHEY, CDR2 SVGAGI. CDR3: CASSPRGSDQPQHF. DNA of the CDR3: TGTGCCAGCAGTCCTCGGGGTAGCGATCAGCCCCAGCATTTT.

This chain connects TRBV5-1 to TRBJ1-2, with a possible D match to TRBD1 (6 bases). The germline V gene has CDR1 SGHRS and CDR2 YFSETQ. Trimming removed 4 bases from V and 2 bases from J, with 18 bases in between. This CDR3 comprises 16 residues. The chain's CDR3 is CASSQRSGARNYGYTF. The CDR3 DNA reads TGCGCCAGCAGCCAAAGATCAGGGGCGAGGAACTATGGCTACACCTTC.

The chain couples TRBV14 to TRBJ1-1, with 7 bases aligning to TRBD1. CDR3 length: 17 residues. Germline V CDR1 and CDR2: SGHDN, FVKESK. Germline trimming cut 5 bases from V and 4 bases from J; bases unmatched to any gene: 16. CDR3 sequence reads: CASSSTGAQKPVTEAFF. CDR3 nucleotides: TGTGCCAGCAGCTCCACAGGGGCCCAAAAACCGGTCACTGAAGCTTTCTTT.

Here the CDR3 DNA reads TGTGCCAGCAGCCGAGCGGGACTAGCAGGTACCGGGGAGCTGTTTTTT. Translating it yields CASSRAGLAGTGELFF. V usage is TRBV7-8 and J usage is TRBJ2-2; 9 bases are shared with TRBD2. The CDR3 is made up of 16 amino acids. V lost 5 bases, J lost 5 bases, and 9 bases stayed unmatched. Germline V lookup: CDR1 SGHVS, CDR2 FQNEAQ. Together with reference TRBV7-8 and TRBJ2-2, the CDR3 gives the full variable domain: GAGVSQSPRYKVAKRGQDVALRCDPISGHVSLFWYQQALGQGPEFLTYFQNEAQLDKSGLPSDRFFAERPEGSVSTLKIQRTQQEDSAVYLCASSRAGLAGTGELFFGEGSRLTVL.

The V and J genes are TRBV7-2 and TRBJ2-3, with TRBD2 matching 8 bases. The J segment lost 5 bases and the V segment lost 2 bases, leaving 9 bases of the junction unmatched. This CDR3 spans 16 amino acids. CDR1 and CDR2 from the germline V gene are SGHTA and FQGNSA. CDR3 sequence reads: CASSLFRGGLGDTQYF. CDR3 in DNA: TGTGCCAGCAGCTTATTTCGGGGGGGGCTTGGAGATACGCAGTATTTT.

This clone was seen once. J is TRBJ2-3 and V is TRBV6-1, with 10 bases aligning to TRBD2. Germline V gene lookup returns CDR1 MNHNS and CDR2 SASEGT. This CDR3 is built from 16 residues. The trim removed 4 bases at V and 5 bases at J, leaving 9 bases unmatched. CDR3: CASSGGTSVLRDTQYF. The CDR3 DNA is TGTGCCAGCAGTGGGGGGACTAGCGTATTACGAGATACGCAGTATTTT.

The V call is TRBV29-1, the J call TRBJ1-1; maybe TRBD1 (5 bases). Deletions cut 4 bases from V and 4 bases from J, with 16 bases between. The germline gives CDR1 SQVTM, CDR2 ANQGSEA. The CDR3 consists of 14 residues. The CDR3 here is CSVVEGLGTTEAFF. DNA for the CDR3: TGCAGCGTTGTGGAGGGGCTAGGAACCACTGAAGCTTTCTTT.

The rearrangement uses TRBV5-1 and TRBJ2-6; possible D gene TRBD1, 6 bases. This CDR3 contains 18 residues. The ends were cut back, 0 bases at V and 0 bases at J, with 13 bases in the middle. The germline V gene has CDR1 SGHRS and CDR2 YFSETQ. The CDR3 loop reads CASSLAGTIASGANVLTF. In nucleotides, the CDR3 is TGCGCCAGCAGCTTGGCCGGGACAATAGCCTCTGGGGCCAACGTCCTGACTTTC.

The DNA for the CDR3 is TGTGCCAGCAGCCTGGGAGGGACAGGGAGGATTGAAGCTTTCTTT. Its protein product is CASSLGGTGRIEAFF. This chain uses TRBV7-2 with TRBJ1-1, with 9 bases fitting TRBD1. CDR3 length: 15 residues. Germline V gene sequence: CDR1 SGHTA, CDR2 FQGNSA. V was pared by 5 bases and J by 7 bases, with 11 bases of the junction left unmatched.

The chain combines TRBV7-9 with TRBJ1-6, with D perhaps TRBD1 (5 bases). V gave up 7 bases and J gave up 3 bases, with 10 bases separating them. The CDR3 spans 14 residues. The germline CDR1 and CDR2 sequences are SEHNR and FQNEAQ (reference sequence). CDR3 amino acids: CASTDSRYNSPLHF. Here the CDR3 DNA reads TGTGCCAGCACCGACAGCCGCTATAATTCACCCCTCCACTTT.

This clone was counted once. V is TRBV7-2 and J is TRBJ2-5, with D perhaps TRBD2 (5 bases). Germline V gene sequence: CDR1 SGHTA, CDR2 FQGNSA. This CDR3 comprises 13 residues. The ends were cut back, 5 bases at V and 4 bases at J, with 11 bases in the middle. The CDR3 protein is CASSVDGGETQYF. CDR3 coding DNA: TGTGCCAGCAGCGTGGACGGAGGAGAGACCCAGTACTTC.

The J gene is TRBJ2-7, the V gene TRBV6-5; 7 positions agree with TRBD1. The ends lost 6 bases at V and 7 bases at J; junction bases unmatched: 3. The germline V gene encodes CDR1 MNHEY and CDR2 SVGAGI. The CDR3 contains 11 residues. CDR3 sequence: CASRGQREQYV. The CDR3 nucleotides are TGTGCCAGCAGGGGACAGCGAGAGCAGTACGTC.

The chain joins TRBV9 to TRBJ1-1, with unresolved D. V shed 1 base and J shed 1 base, with 5 bases lying between them. Germline V gene data show CDR1 as SGDLS and CDR2 as YYNGEE. The CDR3 length is 13 residues. The CDR3: CASSVSQNTEAFF. The CDR3 nucleotides are TGTGCCAGCAGCGTAAGCCAGAACACTGAAGCTTTCTTT.